This passage covers 17 T cell receptor beta chains from one sample sequenced in a study of shared clonotypes between healthy human individuals. The assay was immunoSEQ multiplex PCR, and TCRdb's table has in-frame clones only and misses some. The repertoire holds over a million clones, 95% to 97% seen once, with roughly 1.1% in the top ten. The sequencing input was naive CD4+ T cells sorted from blood. Documented subset: CD45RA+ positively selected. These receptors were taken from a man aged 25 to 40 in good health.

This rearrangement joins TRBV30 to TRBJ2-3, with 8 bases fitting TRBD2. CDR1 is GTSNPN and CDR2 is SVGIG in the germline V gene (reference sequence). The CDR3 runs to 16 residues. Losses at the gene ends were 4 bases for V and 2 bases for J; bases not matched to a gene: 11. CDR3 sequence reads: CAWTTGLGIYTDTQYF. As DNA, the CDR3 is TGTGCCTGGACAACGGGACTAGGGATATACACAGATACGCAGTATTTT.

The sample holds one count of this clone. The chain links TRBV7-2 to TRBJ2-2; 8 bases line up with TRBD1. This CDR3 spans 15 amino acids. J lost 4 bases, V lost 5 bases, and 6 bases had no gene match. Germline V gene data show CDR1 as SGHTA and CDR2 as FQGNSA. CDR3: CASSRQGTFTGELFF. The CDR3 nucleotides are TGTGCCAGCAGCAGACAGGGGACTTTCACCGGGGAGCTGTTTTTT. Variable domain in full (rest from reference TRBV7-2 and TRBJ2-2): GAGVSQSPSNKVTEKGKDVELRCDPISGHTALYWYRQSLGQGLEFLIYFQGNSAPDKSGLPSDRFSAERTGGSVSTLTIQRTQQEDSAVYLCASSRQGTFTGELFFGEGSRLTVL.

The chain links TRBV6-1 to TRBJ2-2; possibly TRBD1 or TRBD2 for D (5 bases each). The CDR3 spans 15 residues. V was pared by 4 bases and J by 5 bases, with 14 bases between. Germline CDR1 reads MNHNS; CDR2 reads SASEGT. This CDR3 reads CASSVGRYRTGELFF. The DNA of the CDR3 is TGTGCCAGCAGTGTGGGACGGTACCGAACCGGGGAGCTGTTTTTT.

The chain links TRBV18 to TRBJ2-5, with a tentative D call TRBD2 (6 bases). This CDR3 is built from 15 residues. V dropped 4 bases and J dropped 2 bases, with 14 bases sitting between them. Germline V gene sequence: CDR1 KGHSH, CDR2 LQKENI. CDR3 sequence reads: CASSRTTASQETQYF. The CDR3, as DNA: TGTGCCAGCTCACGGACTACAGCGTCGCAAGAGACCCAGTACTTC.

The chain uses TRBV6-5 and TRBJ2-1; 7 bases are a match to TRBD1. After removal of 7 bases from V and 2 bases from J, the junction contained 8 bases not matched to a gene. Germline values: CDR1 MNHEY, CDR2 SVGAGI. CDR3 size: 15 residues. The CDR3 protein is CASTLEGQPYNEQFF. The DNA of the CDR3 is TGTGCCAGCACCCTAGAGGGACAGCCCTACAATGAGCAGTTCTTC.

The chain joins TRBV19 to TRBJ2-7; the D is unclear. Germline CDR1 LNHDA, CDR2 SQIVND (reference sequence). CDR3 length equals 14 residues. V lost 1 base and J lost 3, with 10 bases in between. DNA of the CDR3: TGTGCCAGTAGTATAGCAGACACAAACTACGAGCAGTACTTC. Residues: CASSIADTNYEQYF.

The chain carries TRBV29-1 and TRBJ2-1; D perhaps matches TRBD2 (6 bases). V shed 1 base and J shed 4 bases, with 14 bases lying between them. Germline V gene lookup returns CDR1 SQVTM and CDR2 ANQGSEA. The CDR3 runs 15 residues. Here the CDR3 DNA reads TGCAGCGTTGAAGCTGGGCCGGGGAGGTACAATGAGCAGTTCTTC. It translates to CSVEAGPGRYNEQFF.

This chain links TRBV28 with TRBJ1-5, with D unclear. This CDR3 is built from 12 residues. CDR1 is MDHEN and CDR2 is SYDVKM in the germline V gene. V was shortened by 4 bases and J by 6 bases, with 7 bases between the two germline ends. CDR3 DNA: TGTGCCAGCAGTTCGTTACTTCAGCCCCAGCATTTT. Translating it yields CASSSLLQPQHF.

V and J are TRBV18 and TRBJ2-2; D is undetermined. Germline CDR1 reads KGHSH; CDR2 reads LQKENI. Trimming removed 2 bases at V and 5 bases at J, with 15 bases between. This CDR3 has 16 residues. DNA of the CDR3: TGTGCCAGCTCACCAACACAAGGTCTCGGAACCGGGGAGCTGTTTTTT. Protein: CASSPTQGLGTGELFF.

The J gene is TRBJ2-1, the V gene TRBV21-1; TRBD2, as called in the table, went unchecked against the DNA. TRBV21-1 is a documented pseudogene. There are 16 residues in the CDR3. The CDR3 DNA reads as TGTGCCAGCAGCTGTGGGGCGGGAGGGTATATCGGTGAGCAGTTCTTC. As protein: CASSCGAGGYIGEQFF.

This rearrangement joins TRBV18 to TRBJ2-7; no firm D call. Germline assignment: CDR1 KGHSH and CDR2 LQKENI. V lost 3 bases to trimming and J lost 2 bases, with 11 bases between them. This CDR3 has 14 amino acids. The CDR3 DNA sequence: TGTGCCAGCTCACCTAAACAGAAGACCTACGAGCAGTACTTC. This translates into CASSPKQKTYEQYF.

This chain links TRBV7-3 with TRBJ1-1, with 7 nucleotides matching TRBD1. CDR1 SGHTA and CDR2 FQGTGA come from the germline V gene. The V and J ends lost 5 bases and 1 base, in that order; junction bases with no gene match: 7. CDR3 length equals 15 residues. The CDR3 is CASSVEGTANTEAFF. The CDR3 bases are TGTGCCAGCAGCGTTGAAGGGACAGCGAACACTGAAGCTTTCTTT.

Concerning this clone itself: This sample also contains other DNA sequences that code for the same CDR3. The V and J genes are TRBV18 and TRBJ2-2, with 13 bases aligning to TRBD2. V was clipped by 0 bases and J by 4 bases; unmatched bases: 5. There are 18 residues in the CDR3. CDR1 and CDR2 from the germline V gene are KGHSH and LQKENI. CDR3 bases: TGTGCCAGCTCACCACCCGGACTAGCGGGAGTGGGCACCGGGGAGCTGTTTTTT. Protein: CASSPPGLAGVGTGELFF. The entire variable domain, with the rest obtained from reference TRBV18 and TRBJ2-2, is as follows: NAGVMQNPRHLVRRRGQEARLRCSPMKGHSHVYWYRQLPEEGLKFMVYLQKENIIDESGMPKERFSAEFPKEGPSILRIQQVVRGDSAAYFCASSPPGLAGVGTGELFFGEGSRLTVL.

The chain carries TRBV2 and TRBJ2-7, with TRBD2 matching over 7 bases. With 8 bases clipped from V and 9 bases from J, the junction kept 10 bases outside the gene matches. Germline CDR1 is SNHLY and CDR2 is FYNNEI. CDR3 length equals 12 residues. CDR3 DNA: TGTGCCAGCCTCCGGGACTACTTCGTGCAGTACTTC. Translation gives CASLRDYFVQYF.

The chain has TRBV18 and TRBJ2-1; D is uncertain. Germline V gives CDR1 KGHSH, CDR2 LQKENI. The ends were cut back, 4 bases at V and 8 bases at J, with 9 bases in the middle. CDR3 length: 12 residues. CDR3 nucleotide sequence: TGTGCCAGCTCACTCCTATACCATGAGCAGTTCTTC. It translates to CASSLLYHEQFF. The complete variable domain, with remaining parts taken from reference TRBV18 and TRBJ2-1, reads NAGVMQNPRHLVRRRGQEARLRCSPMKGHSHVYWYRQLPEEGLKFMVYLQKENIIDESGMPKERFSAEFPKEGPSILRIQQVVRGDSAAYFCASSLLYHEQFFGPGTRLTVL.

The chain employs TRBV7-2 and TRBJ2-7; the match to TRBD2 covers 12 bases. J gave up 2 bases and V 3 bases, and 2 bases lay outside the gene matches. Germline V CDR1 and CDR2: SGHTA, FQGNSA. The CDR3 is 15 amino acids. The CDR3 sequence: CASSFLAGGPYEQYF. CDR3 DNA sequence: TGTGCCAGCAGCTTCCTAGCGGGAGGGCCCTACGAGCAGTACTTC.

The sample holds one count of this clone. The genes are TRBV7-2 and TRBJ2-1; D remains ambiguous. There are 16 residues in the CDR3. V lost 1 base and J 0 bases, leaving 10 bases between the germline ends. Germline V gene lookup returns CDR1 SGHTA and CDR2 FQGNSA. CDR3 DNA: TGTGCCAGCAGCTTAGATGTGGTTAGCTCCTACAATGAGCAGTTCTTC. This encodes CASSLDVVSSYNEQFF.